The clone carrying this T cell receptor beta chain was recorded at least ten times. Its antigen is undetermined. TCRdb re-called the reads through MiXCR, storing one row per CDR3 protein. The sample holds around 750,000 distinct CDR3 sequences, about 30% seen once. This sample is drawn from a study of T cell repertoires in cytomegalovirus infection. Looking at the study overall: Newly reported HLA-C-restricted and thoroughly characterized HLA-B-restricted CMV epitopes were employed. Matching HLA type and CMV infection were both indicated by public TCR beta signatures.

Regarding the study as a whole: CMV-specific HLA-C-restricted TCR beta clonotypes dominated the ex vivo response.

J lost 5 bases, V lost 2 bases, and 2 bases had no gene match. Germline V gene lookup returns CDR1 LGHDT and CDR2 YNNKEL (reference sequence). The CDR3 is made up of 16 amino acids. The source was cultured CD8+ T cells from PBMCs, collected from culture after CMV antigen stimulation. The receptor comes from a human donor in good health (CMV status not recorded). Some clones in this sample may be carry-over from other donors' samples. J is TRBJ2-1 and V is TRBV3-1; 14 nucleotides line up with TRBD2. CDR3 in amino acids: CASSQRLAGGNNEQFF. The CDR3 nucleotides are TGTGCCAGCAGCCAAAGACTAGCGGGGGGGAACAATGAGCAGTTCTTC.